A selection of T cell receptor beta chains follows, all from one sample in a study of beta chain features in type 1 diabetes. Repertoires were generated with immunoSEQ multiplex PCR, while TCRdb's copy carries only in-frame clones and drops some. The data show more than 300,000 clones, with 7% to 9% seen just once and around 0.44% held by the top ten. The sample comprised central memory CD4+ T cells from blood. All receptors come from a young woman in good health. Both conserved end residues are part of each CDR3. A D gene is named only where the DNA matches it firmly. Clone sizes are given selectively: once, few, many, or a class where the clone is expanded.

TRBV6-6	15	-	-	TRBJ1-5	CASSYSPQKNQPQHF	TGTGCCAGCAGTTACTCTCCCCAAAAAAATCAGCCCCAGCATTTT
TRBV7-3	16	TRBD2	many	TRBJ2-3	CASSLGASGGTDTQYF	TGTGCCAGCAGCTTGGGCGCTAGCGGAGGCACAGATACGCAGTATTTT
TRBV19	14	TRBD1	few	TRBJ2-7	CASSIGQGVDEQYF	TGTGCCAGTAGCATAGGACAGGGGGTTGACGAGCAGTACTTC
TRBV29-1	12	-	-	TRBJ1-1	CSVERVTTEAFF	TGCAGCGTTGAACGTGTAACTACTGAAGCTTTCTTT
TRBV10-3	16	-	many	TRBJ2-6	CAISESWGFGANVLTF	TGTGCCATCAGTGAGTCTTGGGGGTTTGGGGCCAACGTCCTGACTTTC
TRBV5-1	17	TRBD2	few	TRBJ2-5	CASSNFPGLASQETQYF	TGCGCCAGCAGCAACTTCCCGGGACTAGCTAGTCAAGAGACCCAGTACTTC
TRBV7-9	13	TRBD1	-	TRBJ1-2	CASTRGQAPGYTF	TGTGCCAGCACCCGCGGACAGGCTCCGGGCTACACCTTC
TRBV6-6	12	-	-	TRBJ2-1	CASSPSYNEQFF	TGTGCCAGCAGTCCGTCCTACAATGAGCAGTTCTTC
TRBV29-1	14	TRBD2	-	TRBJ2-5	CSVVGGRGWETQYF	TGCAGCGTTGTAGGCGGGAGAGGGTGGGAGACCCAGTACTTC
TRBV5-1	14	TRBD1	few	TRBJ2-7	CASSETGGLYEQYF	TGCGCCAGCAGCGAAACAGGGGGCTTGTACGAGCAGTACTTC
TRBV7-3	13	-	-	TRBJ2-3	CASSLNEGDTQYF	TGTGCCAGCAGCTTGAATGAGGGGGATACGCAGTATTTT
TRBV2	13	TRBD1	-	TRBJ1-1	CASGGQRNTEAFF	TGTGCCAGCGGGGGACAGCGGAACACTGAAGCTTTCTTT
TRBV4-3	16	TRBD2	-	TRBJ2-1	CASSQQTSGGYNEQFF	TGCGCCAGCAGCCAACAAACTAGCGGGGGATACAATGAGCAGTTCTTC
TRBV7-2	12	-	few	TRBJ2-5	CASSLLEGYKNF	TGTGCCAGCAGCTTACTCGAGGGGTACAAGAACTTC
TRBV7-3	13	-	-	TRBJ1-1	CASSLTYNTEAFF	TGTGCCAGCAGCTTAACGTACAACACTGAAGCTTTCTTT
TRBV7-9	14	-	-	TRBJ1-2	CASSLDRVTNGYTF	TGTGCCAGCAGCTTGGATAGGGTTACCAATGGCTACACCTTC
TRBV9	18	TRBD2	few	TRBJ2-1	CASSVHESGTSGNNEQFF	TGTGCCAGCAGCGTCCACGAATCCGGGACTAGCGGTAACAATGAGCAGTTCTTC
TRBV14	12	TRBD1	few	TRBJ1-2	CASSRSGGGYTF	TGTGCCAGCAGCCGCTCAGGGGGTGGCTACACCTTC
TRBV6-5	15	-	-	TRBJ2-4	CASSYSRGSKNIQYF	TGTGCCAGCAGTTACTCGAGAGGGAGCAAAAACATTCAGTACTTC
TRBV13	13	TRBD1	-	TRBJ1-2	CASSPNRGGGYTF	TGTGCCAGCAGCCCCAACAGGGGGGGTGGCTACACCTTC
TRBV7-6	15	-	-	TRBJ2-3	CASSLDPGLTDTQYF	TGTGCCAGCAGCTTAGACCCAGGGCTAACAGATACGCAGTATTTT
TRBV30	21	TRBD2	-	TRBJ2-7	CAWEPGLAFTLVFRSSYEQYF	TGTGCCTGGGAGCCGGGACTAGCGTTTACCTTGGTATTCCGCAGCTCCTACGAGCAGTACTTC
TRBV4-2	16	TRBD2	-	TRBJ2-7	CASSPQIAGVLYEQYF	TGTGCCAGCAGCCCTCAAATAGCGGGAGTTCTGTACGAGCAGTACTTC
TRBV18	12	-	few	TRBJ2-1	CASSPQRNEQFF	TGTGCCAGCTCACCACAACGGAATGAGCAGTTCTTC
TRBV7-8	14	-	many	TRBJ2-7	CASSLAAASHEQYF	TGTGCCAGCAGCTTAGCTGCCGCCAGCCACGAGCAGTACTTC
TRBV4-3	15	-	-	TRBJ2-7	CASSQDMWNSYEQYF	TGCGCCAGCAGCCAGGATATGTGGAACTCCTACGAGCAGTACTTC
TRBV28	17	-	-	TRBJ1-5	CASSQPGGGGTDQPQHF	TGTGCCAGCAGTCAACCGGGAGGAGGCGGCACGGATCAGCCCCAGCATTTT